The T cell receptor (beta chain) under discussion was sequenced for a study of T cell responses to AZD1222 COVID-19 vaccine. This clone was counted a single time. Some clones are missing from TCRdb's copy, which holds only in-frame ones; the method was immunoSEQ multiplex PCR. The sample contains 150,000 to 200,000 clones, roughly 94% of which appear only once. The germline V gene has CDR1 MGHRA and CDR2 YSYEKL. Trimming cost V 0 bases and J 0 bases; bases outside gene matches: 2. The CDR3 covers 15 residues. Specimen: peripheral blood, collected on day 0 of AZD1222 vaccination. The TCR was taken from an adult in good health. The rearrangement joins TRBV4-1 to TRBJ2-7, with TRBD2 identical over 7 bases. The CDR3 region has the DNA TGCGCCAGCAGCCAAGAGGGGGGGAGCTCCTACGAGCAGTACTTC. Protein sequence: CASSQEGGSSYEQYF.